This note documents a single TCR beta chain sequence. The data stem from a study of cytomegalovirus exposure and HLA in healthy donors. Primers included in the PCR were 60 Vbeta and 13 Jbeta primers. The repertoire was sequenced with immunoSEQ multiplex PCR; TCRdb's copy has only in-frame clones and lacks some. Of some 96,000 clones in the sample, around 77% were seen once. The CDR3 covers 15 residues. The germline V gene encodes CDR1 LGHNA and CDR2 YNFKEQ. V shed 4 bases and J 1 base; nucleotides not matched to a gene: 3. The clonotype originates from a female donor in good health and CMV-seronegative. The chain uses TRBV4-2 and TRBJ2-7; 11 nucleotides match TRBD2. What was sequenced was PBMCs. CDR3 sequence: CASSPGTSGSYEQYF. In DNA form, the CDR3 reads TGTGCCAGCAGCCCCGGGACTAGCGGATCCTACGAGCAGTACTTC.